This record concerns one TCR beta chain sequence. What it binds is not known. CDR1 is LNHDA, CDR2 SQIVND, per germline (reference sequence). Trimming took 7 bases from V and 5 from J, leaving 11 bases between them. This CDR3 contains 13 residues. This specimen belongs to a study of cytomegalovirus exposure and HLA in healthy donors. Study-wide findings and caveats: Cytomegalovirus-associated TCR beta chains were listed, numbering 164. A later analysis, which compared TCR beta chains of equal frequency, found the HLA-associated ones more clonally expanded.

The primer mix had 60 Vbeta and 13 Jbeta primers. The assay was immunoSEQ multiplex PCR, and TCRdb's table has in-frame clones only and misses some. The sample holds 150,000 to 200,000 clones; roughly 12% are singletons and the top ten take approximately 8.3%. The sequence was collected from a man aged 45-65 years in good health and CMV-seropositive. This chain links TRBV19 with TRBJ2-2; maybe TRBD1 (7 bases). The source material was PBMCs. This CDR3 reads CASNQGGTGELFF. CDR3 sequence (DNA): TGTGCCAGTAATCAGGGGGGAACCGGGGAGCTGTTTTTT.